Included here is one T cell receptor (beta chain) sequence, with context. This sample was taken from a study of T cell responses to AZD1222 COVID-19 vaccine. The V and J ends lost 0 bases and 5 bases respectively, with 1 base between them. The CDR3 runs 11 residues. Germline CDR1 and CDR2: ENHRY and SYGVKD. Sequencing was performed with immunoSEQ multiplex PCR; in TCRdb, only in-frame clones are kept and a portion is missing. The sample gives about 97,000 clones, around 89% of which show up once; just under 7.5% is in the top ten. The origin of this receptor is an adult in good health. Sequences were derived from peripheral blood, sampled on day 0 of AZD1222 vaccination. V gene TRBV10-3 combines with J gene TRBJ2-5; no reliable D call. Written as DNA, the CDR3 is TGTGCCATCAGTGAGTCCGAGACCCAGTACTTC. Translated, it gives CAISESETQYF.